These 32 T cell receptor beta chains were sequenced from one sample in a study of brain T cells in children with intractable seizures. The data were produced by immunoSEQ multiplex PCR, yet TCRdb's version contains in-frame clones alone and is incomplete. The table records about 320,000 clones, over 90% of them present only once. This sample's time point: blood from clinic visit 5 months post-surgery; TSC patient then seizure free. This specimen was peripheral blood, taken more than 4 months after surgery. The receptors come from a boy less than two years old with tuberous sclerosis and intractable seizures.

This chain uses TRBV28 with TRBJ2-3; D not resolved. The germline CDR1 and CDR2 sequences are MDHEN and SYDVKM. The CDR3 totals 15 residues. V was trimmed by 9 bases and J by 5 bases, leaving 21 bases between them. The CDR3 DNA reads as TGTGCCAGTAAAAATCTTCAGATTTTAGGAGATACGCAGTATTTT. It codes for CASKNLQILGDTQYF.

The gene calls are TRBV4-1 and TRBJ1-5; 7 bases are a match to TRBD1. The length of the CDR3 is 15 residues. Germline V gene data show CDR1 as MGHRA and CDR2 as YSYEKL. The V segment lost 1 base and the J segment 6 bases; nucleotides outside the gene matches: 6. The CDR3 DNA reads TGCGCCAGCAGCCAAGGACAGGGCCTCAGTCAGCCCCAGCATTTT. This gives the protein CASSQGQGLSQPQHF.

V gene TRBV6-5 combines with J gene TRBJ2-2, with D hard to call. This CDR3 is 15 amino acids long. V lost 6 bases, J lost 10 bases, and 21 bases lay in between. Germline CDR1 is MNHEY and CDR2 is SVGAGI. CDR3 region: CASSPLRAAPLELFF. The DNA for the CDR3 is TGTGCCAGCAGCCCCCTGCGTGCGGCCCCGTTGGAGCTGTTTTTT.

A single count supports this clone. CDR3 DNA sequence: TGTGCCAGCAGCTTACTCTTCACGGACTCCTACGAGCAGTACTTC. This translates into CASSLLFTDSYEQYF. V gene TRBV11-2 combines with J gene TRBJ2-7; D remains ambiguous. CDR3 length: 15 residues. The V gene lost 2 bases and the J gene lost 0 bases, with 11 bases spanning the gap. CDR1 and CDR2 from the germline V gene are SGHAT and FQNNGV.

The chain has TRBV27 and TRBJ2-7; D gene uncertain. The germline V gene encodes CDR1 MNHEY and CDR2 SMNVEV (reference sequence). Deletions cut 4 bases from V and 4 bases from J, with 5 bases between. The CDR3 is 11 amino acids. The chain's CDR3 is CASSYGYEQYF. CDR3 sequence (DNA): TGTGCCAGCAGTTACGGATACGAGCAGTACTTC.

The rearrangement links TRBV7-6 to TRBJ2-5; D perhaps matches TRBD2 (5 bases). V was trimmed by 5 bases and J by 7 bases, leaving 8 bases between them. The CDR3 runs 11 residues. Germline V gives CDR1 SGHVS, CDR2 FNYEAQ. For the CDR3, the DNA is TGTGCCAGCAGCCGTGGAGGGACCCAGTACTTC. As protein: CASSRGGTQYF.

The chain has TRBV7-3 and TRBJ2-1, with 8 bases that match TRBD1. This CDR3 contains 15 residues. V was pared by 5 bases and J by 4 bases, with 7 bases of the junction left unmatched. CDR1 and CDR2 from the germline V gene are SGHTA and FQGTGA. Here the CDR3 reads CASSPQGQDYNEQFF. The CDR3 coding sequence is TGTGCCAGCAGCCCGCAGGGACAGGATTACAATGAGCAGTTCTTC.

The CDR3 spells CASSPGAIRYNEQFF. In DNA form, the CDR3 reads TGTGCCAGCAGCCCCGGCGCGATCCGCTACAATGAGCAGTTCTTC. The V gene is TRBV14, the J gene TRBJ2-1; D gene uncertain. The germline V gene has CDR1 SGHDN and CDR2 FVKESK. Trimming removed 4 bases from V and 3 bases from J, with 13 bases in between. The CDR3 runs to 15 residues.

The rearrangement links TRBV7-9 to TRBJ1-4, with D hard to call. Deletions cut 6 bases from V and 4 bases from J, with 12 bases between. Germline V gene data show CDR1 as SEHNR and CDR2 as FQNEAQ (reference sequence). CDR3 length equals 14 residues. CDR3 in amino acids: CASRRNTDNEKLFF. The CDR3 nucleotides are TGTGCCAGCAGGCGGAACACGGATAATGAAAAACTGTTTTTT. Based on the CDR3 plus reference TRBV7-9 and TRBJ1-4, the full variable domain is DTGVSQNPRHKITKRGQNVTFRCDPISEHNRLYWYRQTLGQGPEFLTYFQNEAQLEKSRLLSDRFSAERPKGSFSTLEIQRTEQGDSAMYLCASRRNTDNEKLFFGSGTQLSVL.

This chain connects TRBV19 to TRBJ1-4; D unclear. The V end lost 3 bases, the J end lost 1 base, and 9 bases lay between the germline ends. The CDR3 sequence is 15 residues long. The V gene's germline CDR1 is LNHDA and CDR2 SQIVND (reference sequence). The DNA for the CDR3 is TGTGCCAGTAGTATTCCCATGGAAACTAATGAAAAACTGTTTTTT. Its translation: CASSIPMETNEKLFF.

This chain connects TRBV13 to TRBJ2-1, with D perhaps TRBD1 or TRBD2 (5 bases each). CDR1 and CDR2 (germline): PRHDT, FYEKMQ (reference sequence). The CDR3 has 14 amino acids. V was pared by 4 bases and J by 4 bases, with 11 bases between. The CDR3 nucleotides are TGTGCCAGCAGCTCTGGGACCCAATACAATGAGCAGTTCTTC. Amino acids: CASSSGTQYNEQFF.

The chain couples TRBV5-6 to TRBJ1-1; D is ambiguous. This CDR3 is 13 amino acids long. The V end lost 1 base, the J end lost 4 bases, and 8 bases lay between the germline ends. Germline-derived CDR1 and CDR2 are SGHDT and YYEEEE. This CDR3 is CASSLPNPTEAFF. As DNA, the CDR3 is TGTGCCAGCAGCTTGCCGAATCCCACTGAAGCTTTCTTT.

The J gene is TRBJ2-7, the V gene TRBV27; D assignment may be TRBD1 or TRBD2 (5 bases each). From germline, CDR1 is MNHEY and CDR2 SMNVEV (reference sequence). Trimming took 5 bases from V and 1 from J, leaving 12 bases between them. This CDR3 is 14 amino acids long. The CDR3 DNA follows: TGTGCCAGCAGTCCGAGGGACGGGTCCTACGAGCAGTACTTC. Protein sequence: CASSPRDGSYEQYF.

The rearrangement uses TRBV29-1 and TRBJ2-3, with a possible D match to TRBD2 (6 bases). The V and J ends lost 3 bases and 5 bases respectively, with 18 bases between them. CDR3 length: 15 residues. Germline values: CDR1 SQVTM, CDR2 ANQGSEA. The DNA for the CDR3 is TGCAGCGTTGAGCGGGGCCGAATTCTTAAAGATACGCAGTATTTT. Residues: CSVERGRILKDTQYF.

J is TRBJ2-3 and V is TRBV6-6; the match to TRBD1 covers 9 bases. There are 17 residues in the CDR3. Trimming removed 5 bases from V and 2 bases from J; junction bases left unmatched: 11. Per germline, CDR1 MNHNY and CDR2 SVGAGI (reference sequence). The CDR3 DNA reads TGTGCCAGCAGTCGACAGTCCACAGGGGGCCCCACAGATACGCAGTATTTT. Translated: CASSRQSTGGPTDTQYF.

The chain joins TRBV20-1 to TRBJ2-3; D remains ambiguous. CDR1 is DFQATT, CDR2 SNEGSKA, per germline (reference sequence). The CDR3 is 10 residues long. V lost 3 bases to trimming and J lost 14 bases, with 12 bases between them. The CDR3 DNA reads TGCAGTGCTAGCCAGGAATTTATGTATTTT. Encoded protein: CSASQEFMYF.

This clone appeared a few times. The rearrangement uses TRBV5-4 and TRBJ2-7; 9 bases line up with TRBD2. Germline CDR1 and CDR2: SGHNT and YYREEE (reference sequence). V lost 6 bases, J lost 1 base, and 5 bases stayed unmatched. The CDR3 is 14 amino acids. Here the CDR3 reads CASKNSGGSYEQYF. Written as DNA, the CDR3 is TGTGCCAGCAAGAATAGCGGGGGTTCCTACGAGCAGTACTTC.

The gene calls are TRBV12-3 or TRBV12-4 and TRBJ1-1; TRBD1 matches 7 bases. With V trimmed by 6 bases and J by 10 bases, 8 bases remained unmatched. This CDR3 comprises 12 residues. The CDR3 bases are TGTGCCAGCAGGTCTGGGACAGCCTCAGCTTTCTTT. Encoded protein: CASRSGTASAFF.

The chain recombines TRBV4-1 with TRBJ1-4, with a possible D match to TRBD1 (5 bases). V gave up 4 bases and J gave up 6 bases, with 18 bases separating them. The CDR3 loop spans 16 amino acids. Germline-derived CDR1 and CDR2 are MGHRA and YSYEKL. CDR3 DNA sequence: TGCGCCAGCAGCCTAGACCGGACATTCGTAGATGAAAAACTGTTTTTT. It is translated as CASSLDRTFVDEKLFF.

The rearrangement uses TRBV6-5 and TRBJ2-5, with a tentative D call TRBD2 (6 bases). The J call could be wrong; TRBJ2-7 is a better fit for the DNA end. CDR3 length: 15 residues. Per the germline V gene, CDR1 is MNHEY and CDR2 is SVGAGI. The CDR3 loop reads CASSYSPGVSYEQYF. CDR3 nucleotide sequence: TGTGCCAGCAGTTACTCGCCGGGAGTATCCTACGAGCAGTACTTC.

V gene TRBV19 combines with J gene TRBJ1-1; the match to TRBD1 covers 7 bases. Germline CDR1 is LNHDA and CDR2 is SQIVND (reference sequence). Trimming cost V 11 bases and J 6 bases; bases outside gene matches: 6. CDR3 size: 11 residues. CDR3 bases: TGTGCCTCAATGCAGGGGGCTGAAGCTTTCTTT. Translating gives CASMQGAEAFF. The full variable domain, its missing parts supplied by reference TRBV19 and TRBJ1-1, is DGGITQSPKYLFRKEGQNVTLSCEQNLNHDAMYWYRQDPGQGLRLIYYSQIVNDFQKGDIAEGYSVSREKKESFPLTVTSAQKNPTAFYLCASMQGAEAFFGQGTRLTVV.

The genes are TRBV11-3 and TRBJ2-5; 8 bases map to TRBD2. V shed 5 bases, J shed 4 bases, and the junction held 6 bases outside the gene matches. Germline values: CDR1 SGHNT, CDR2 YENEEA. The CDR3 contains 14 residues. Here the CDR3 DNA reads TGTGCCAGCAGCCCGGTCGGGGGGGGAGAGACCCAGTACTTC. Translating it yields CASSPVGGGETQYF.

The V and J genes are TRBV6-6 and TRBJ2-5, with a tentative D call TRBD2 (5 bases). The V and J ends lost 3 bases and 1 base respectively, with 15 bases between them. The CDR3 covers 16 residues. Per germline, CDR1 MNHNY and CDR2 SVGAGI (reference sequence). CDR3 sequence: CASSYYRGASQETQYF. For the CDR3, the DNA is TGTGCCAGCAGTTATTACCGGGGAGCTAGCCAAGAGACCCAGTACTTC.

The V call is TRBV5-8, the J call TRBJ2-7, with 11 bases identical to TRBD1. The junction had 6 bases not matched to a gene; V was cut back by 2 bases and J by 2 bases. Germline CDR1 reads SGHTS; CDR2 reads YDEGEE. The CDR3 extends over 16 amino acids. CDR3 protein: CASSFSPGQGAYEQYF. The CDR3 region has the DNA TGTGCCAGCAGCTTCTCACCGGGACAGGGGGCCTACGAGCAGTACTTC.

This chain connects TRBV20-1 to TRBJ1-6; D possibly corresponds to TRBD1 (5 bases). The CDR3 is made up of 15 amino acids. The V end was cut by 3 bases, the J end by 8 bases, with 17 bases between. Per germline, CDR1 DFQATT and CDR2 SNEGSKA (reference sequence). The CDR3: CSASRDLTRDSPLHF. CDR3 DNA: TGCAGTGCTAGTCGGGACCTAACTCGGGATTCACCCCTCCACTTT.

The chain employs TRBV27 and TRBJ2-7; D may correspond to TRBD1 or TRBD2 (5 bases each). This CDR3 is 15 amino acids long. Germline V lookup: CDR1 MNHEY, CDR2 SMNVEV (reference sequence). V was clipped by 5 bases and J by 7 bases, with 21 bases between them. CDR3 DNA: TGTGCCAGCAGTCCGGAAGCAGGGACCTTGGGGGAGCAGTACTTC. The encoded protein is CASSPEAGTLGEQYF.

The chain employs TRBV11-3 and TRBJ1-6; D gene ambiguous. The CDR3 spans 13 residues. Germline V gene lookup returns CDR1 SGHNT and CDR2 YENEEA. Trimming stripped 5 bases from V and 13 bases from J, with 15 bases between. The CDR3 reads CASSRTLGFPLHF. In nucleotides, the CDR3 is TGTGCCAGCAGCCGGACGTTGGGTTTTCCCCTCCACTTT.

The chain combines TRBV21-1 with TRBJ1-4. TRBV21-1 is a pseudogene segment. This CDR3 comprises 21 residues. The CDR3, as DNA: TGTGCCAGCAGCAAAGCGTGGTTGTTTTTAGTGGGCAGTGAGGGAAATGAAAAACTGTTTTTT. Its protein product is CASSKAWLFLVGSEGNEKLFF.

This chain uses TRBV19 with TRBJ2-5; TRBD2 agrees at 11 bases. The CDR3 runs 17 residues. Germline V CDR1 and CDR2: LNHDA, SQIVND (reference sequence). Germline trimming cut 4 bases from V and 6 bases from J; bases unmatched to any gene: 13. CDR3 loop: CASSTSYSGRAQKTQYF. The CDR3 region has the DNA TGTGCCAGTAGTACCTCCTATAGCGGGAGGGCCCAGAAGACCCAGTACTTC.

The gene calls are TRBV24-1 and TRBJ2-2; 10 bases line up with TRBD2. The CDR3 loop spans 17 amino acids. Germline-derived CDR1 and CDR2 are KGHDR and SFDVKD. Unmatched junction bases numbered 8, after V lost 4 bases and J lost 4 bases. The CDR3 region is CATSDPGASGSTGELFF. DNA for the CDR3: TGTGCCACCAGTGACCCTGGGGCTAGCGGGAGCACCGGGGAGCTGTTTTTT.

This chain connects TRBV5-4 to TRBJ2-3; possible D gene TRBD2, 7 bases. The CDR3 is made up of 15 amino acids. The V end lost 2 bases, the J end lost 5 bases, and 15 bases lay between the germline ends. The germline gives CDR1 SGHNT, CDR2 YYREEE (reference sequence). CDR3 region: CASSFVWGGIDTQYF. The CDR3 DNA sequence: TGTGCCAGCAGCTTTGTCTGGGGGGGCATAGATACGCAGTATTTT.

The rearrangement links TRBV3-1 (or the pseudogene TRBV3-2) to TRBJ2-1; D remains unclear. V dropped 0 bases and J dropped 7 bases, with 13 bases sitting between them. Germline V gene lookup returns CDR1 LGHDT and CDR2 YNNKEL (reference sequence). There are 15 residues in the CDR3. The CDR3 reads CASSQDPGSRNEQFF. CDR3 DNA: TGTGCCAGCAGCCAAGATCCGGGCAGTCGGAATGAGCAGTTCTTC.